The following is a TCR beta chain sequence with its context. Its antigen target is currently unknown. No much larger clone is present one base from it, and per-base qualities are unavailable. The CDR3 measures 15 amino acids from cysteine to phenylalanine. Here the CDR3 DNA is all that survives: 45 bases in frame from base 1. The cohort was made up of 666 healthy bone marrow donors. All cohort members were sampled while nominally healthy, although unrecorded immune exposures were likely present. The donor tested CMV seronegative and was one of the 352 seronegative cohort members. Every donor gave a peripheral blood sample, and the peripheral blood mononuclear cells from that sample were used for TCR beta sequencing. The Qiagen DNeasy Blood Extraction Kit was used to extract genomic DNA from the blood cell samples. The data were obtained in a study of cytomegalovirus exposure and HLA in healthy donors listed by TCRdb under 2017. Regarding the study in general: In an earlier analysis of some 550 of the donors, 276 Gb of sequence data and roughly 100 million unique TCR beta sequences from roughly 200 million T cells were reported. Roughly 300 gigabases of sequencing data and 70 million to 100 million unique TCR sequences were included in an early release covering around 600 HLA-typed donors. Among the roughly 390 genotyped donors, around 81% belonged to the genetic ancestry cluster associated with self-reported Caucasian donors. The study aimed to test whether cataloging public T cell receptors could reveal signatures of past pathogen exposure. The study used immunosequencing to profile the T cell repertoires of under 700 subjects and linked those repertoires to cytomegalovirus serostatus. A separate validation cohort of over 95 different subjects was used in addition to the approximately 700-subject first cohort. The study combined high-throughput TCR immunosequencing, statistical association of individual TCRs with disease status, and machine learning to predict cytomegalovirus infection status. To study patterns of TCR occurrence, a later analysis re-analyzed previously published TCR beta repertoires from several hundred donors and added high-resolution HLA genotyping. Rather than using new phenotypic data, the later analysis identified candidate immune exposures from TCR beta sequences and from how often those sequences occurred across donors. In an earlier analysis of roughly 540 of the donors, high-throughput TCR beta sequencing was used to judge whether each TCR beta V gene segment behaved as functional or pseudogenic. Donor age, sex, ethnicity and CMV serostatus were compiled alongside the repertoire data. Genome-wide SNP genotypes for about 65% of the roughly 670 donors were used in a later genetic analysis, which treated that subset as a discovery cohort. Every discovery cohort repertoire had been produced on one sequencing platform. HLA typing included class I and class II loci at four-digit resolution. Typing coverage varied by locus: about 629-630 donors for A, B, C, DRB1 and DQB1; approximately 500 for DQA1; approximately 570 for DPA1; about 450 for DPB1. Four or five DR-DQ haplotypes were handled as single units for association and clustering because linkage in the cohort was strong. Across roughly 420 genotyped donors of the cohort, an average of roughly 200,000 unique TCR beta nucleotide sequences per donor were sequenced, and 15% to 20% of those sequences were non-productive.

The library was generated by the immunoSEQ multiplex PCR assay. The multiplex PCR relied on a mix of 60 forward primers for TCR Vbeta segments and 13 reverse primers for TCR Jbeta segments. The CDR3 region of rearranged TCR beta genes was amplified from genomic DNA by a multiplex PCR assay. The Illumina HiSeq System was used to sequence the amplified TCR beta libraries as 87-base-pair reads. The paper's data handling went like this. A later analysis counted tens of millions of unique TCR beta chains across the 666 repertoires, and some 11 million of these chains were shared by at least two donors. A nearest-neighbor algorithm error-corrected the raw reads and collapsed the reads into unique sequences, merging closely related sequences to remove PCR and sequencing errors. V, D and J gene segments were assigned by aligning CDR3 sequences to IMGT reference sequences. For a sequence to be retained, a match of at least six nucleotides to both a V gene segment and a J gene segment was required. A rearrangement was called productive if the CDR3 had no stop codons and remained in frame with V and J, and every other rearrangement was called non-productive. CDR3 was defined by IMGT convention, running from the second conserved V-encoded cysteine to the conserved J-encoded phenylalanine. The earlier analysis of about 620 of the donors excluded sequences that lacked an unambiguous match to a single V gene segment. An earlier analysis of 500 to 600 of the donors classified V segments as functional when productive rearrangements were above 56.7% and as segregating when the standard deviation between donors was above 5%. A statistical classification framework was built for diagnosing cytomegalovirus status from the catalog of TCR beta chain sequences. In a later analysis, TCR nucleotide sequences were compared against IMGT/GENE-DB human TR gene sequences so that V and J genes could be assigned. In a later analysis, CDR3 sequences and most-parsimonious VDJ recombination scenarios were assigned using the TCRdist pipeline. In a later analysis, each TCR beta chain was defined by its CDR3 amino acid sequence together with its V-gene family, and reads without a unique V-gene family were excluded. To address suspected cross-contamination and a sequencing artifact, a later analysis removed 550 to 750 highly shared, low-generation-probability nucleotide sequences. A later analysis calculated a clonal expansion index for each public chain from normalized within-repertoire ranks of inferred template counts. A later analysis computed generation probabilities with a VDJ recombination model fitted to out-of-frame rearrangements, and checked the results against IGoR. In a later analysis, hypergeometric tests were used to score TCR-TCR, TCR-HLA and TCR-CMV co-occurrence, with a repertoire-size bias correction applied to TCR pairs. False discovery rates were estimated in a later analysis by permuting HLA or CMV assignments 20 times. In a later analysis, co-occurring TCRs were grouped using DBSCAN, with TCRdist sequence similarity added in when clustering inside HLA-allele-positive subsets. For co-occurrence clustering, repertoires with fewer than 30,000 or more than 120,000 public chains were excluded, along with about five repertoires with anomalous nucleotide sharing. What TCRdb holds here is the immuneACCESS table cut down to in-frame rearrangements. Part of the clones is not present; checked against another copy, under half of the missing clones reflect an unresolved V gene, and the others are unexplained. That table supplies the V and J calls and clone size; D and trimming were determined from the DNA. The sample has some 160,000 clones on record, around 84% of them singletons. The ten largest clonotypes hold 3.1% of the sample.

Results the study describes overall, beyond this receptor: The presence/absence analyses assumed that sequencing depth was roughly uniform across donors, and that assumption may not be true. Because counts were too low, 15 to 20 rarely observed V segments, including chromosome 9 orphons, were excluded from the earlier analysis of around 640 of the donors. Compared with the roughly 670-donor mean, donors in an Asian-associated ancestry cluster had fewer N-insertions in productive TCRs, according to a later genetic analysis. Most CMV-associated TCR beta chains appeared to be HLA-restricted in a later analysis, and the HLA associations seemed to be driven largely by CMV exposure. It was suggested by the authors that the approach could potentially be generalized to other disease states and immunological phenotypes. Correlated functional status among segregating V segments might be attributable to linkage disequilibrium, but an unknown experimental factor could not be ruled out. For the cohort, immune exposure information was limited to CMV serostatus. In vitro tests confirmed that three of the cytomegalovirus-associated TCR beta chains recognize cytomegalovirus antigens. In the study, 150 to 200 TCR beta chains were listed as associated with cytomegalovirus. Across donors, most TCR sequences were observed very rarely, whereas some public TCRs were present in many individuals. In a later analysis, HLA-associated TCR beta chains were found to be more clonally expanded and to have lower generation probabilities than equally common non-associated chains. An association between a missense DCLRE1C variant and V-gene and J-gene trimming of TCR beta chains was found in a later genetic analysis and replicated in an independent cohort. The classifier was reported to diagnose cytomegalovirus status with high specificity and sensitivity in both the original cohort and the validation cohort. According to a later analysis, TCR association rates differed among HLA loci, with DRB1 alleles showing the most associated TCRs and HLA-C alleles showing the fewest. Several of the top co-occurrence clusters appeared to be linked to parvovirus B19, influenza, CMV and Epstein-Barr virus, according to a later analysis. In this cohort, only TCR beta chains were sequenced, and detectable features were limited by the absence of alpha or paired-chain data. Because some donors lacked HLA typing at each locus, the association tests relied only on the typed subset. Specific HLA alleles were associated with 18,000 or so TCR beta sequences at a false discovery rate of 0.05 in a later analysis. Some IMGT-functional V segments, including TRBV6-2 and TRBV6-3, could not be distinguished by the 87-base-pair reads and were therefore excluded. Strong co-occurrence of HLA alleles, especially DR and DQ, made assigning TCR associations to individual alleles difficult. In an earlier analysis of approximately 590 of the donors, most TCR beta V segments appeared in productive rearrangements about 87% or about 30% of the time, broadly matching IMGT annotations. A further reported finding was that TCR beta sequences accurately predicted the HLA-A and HLA-B alleles for most subjects in the first cohort. A cluster of highly shared sequence variants was judged likely to be a technical artifact of the sequencing pipeline.

What was sequenced was PBMCs. The chain couples TRBV12-2 to TRBJ1-2; the table's D call, TRBD1, was not checked against the DNA. TRBV12-2 is assigned pseudogene status. The clonotype was recovered from a woman aged 40 to 50 in good health and CMV-seronegative. The sequence in DNA is TGTGCAAGTCGCTTAGGTTCAGGGGGCGCCGGTGGCTACACCTTC. Translated, this is CASRLGSGGAGGYTF.